The following is a T cell receptor beta chain sequence with its context. This clonotype was seen at least ten times. Its antigen is currently not known. No base quality information exists; no much larger clone differs at one position. The sequencer was an Illumina HiSeq 2500. Quantitative 5'-RACE with molecular barcodes was the method used to prepare the TCR beta libraries. The original pipeline was this. A new computational method, built on a probabilistic model of VDJ rearrangement, was used to identify disease-linked TCR variants. TCRdb itself trimmed the public reads at Q25 with fastp, ran MiXCR and retained productive beta chains. Each entry is one CDR3 protein sequence, shown with its most common DNA and genes. TCRdb's processing, not the authors' own work, is the source of the V and J calls. The sample records roughly 490,000 distinct CDR3 sequences, about 5.2% of which are singletons. Around 3.4% of the sample goes to the ten largest clones.

These data belong to a study of CD8 T cells in ankylosing spondylitis (TCRdb year 2017). At the level of the whole study: The study profiled T cell receptor beta repertoires in healthy donors and ankylosing spondylitis patients to find disease-linked TCR variants. The full study cohort comprised 25 or so ankylosing spondylitis patients and 110 or so healthy donors. Peripheral blood was sampled, and synovial fluid was additionally collected from ankylosing spondylitis patients.

The paper's findings and limits, for the study overall: A TCR beta motif made up of several highly homologous amino acid variants appeared to be characteristic of blood from ankylosing spondylitis patients. The disease-linked clones were reported as significantly enriched in matched synovial fluid samples from ankylosing spondylitis patients. The disease-linked clones showed a CD8+ phenotype and occurred at relatively low frequencies in peripheral blood. Some motif variants had previously been reported in the synovial fluid and blood of reactive arthritis patients, which suggests shared mechanisms of disease initiation.

The germline V gene provides CDR1 MDHEN and CDR2 SYDVKM. From the cysteine up to the phenylalanine, the CDR3 has a length of 14 residues. Here the CDR3 DNA is all that survives: 42 bases in frame from base 1. At the junction V is shortened by 4 bases and J by 3 bases, with 12 bases in between. The TCR comes from a male donor with ankylosing spondylitis. The sample taken for sequencing was blood, either unsorted or a sorted T cell fraction (not recorded which). The rearranged segments are TRBV28 and TRBJ1-1; no D gene call is confident. CDR3 reads: CASSYLLGHTEAFF. The bases read TGTGCCAGCAGTTACTTACTCGGCCACACTGAAGCTTTCTTT.